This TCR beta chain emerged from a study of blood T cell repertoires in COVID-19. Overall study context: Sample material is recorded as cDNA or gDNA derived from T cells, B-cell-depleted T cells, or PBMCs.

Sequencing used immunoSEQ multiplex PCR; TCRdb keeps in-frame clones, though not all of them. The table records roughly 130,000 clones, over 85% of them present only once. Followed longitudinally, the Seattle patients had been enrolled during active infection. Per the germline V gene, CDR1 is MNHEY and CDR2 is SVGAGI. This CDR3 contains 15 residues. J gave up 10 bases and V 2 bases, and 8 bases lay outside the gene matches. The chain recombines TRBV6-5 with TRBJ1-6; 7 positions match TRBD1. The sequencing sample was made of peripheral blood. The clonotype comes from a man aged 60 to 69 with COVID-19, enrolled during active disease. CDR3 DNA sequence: TGTGCCAGCAGTTACCCACAGGGGAGAGAATCACCCCTCCACTTT. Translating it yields CASSYPQGRESPLHF.